The text below deals with one T cell receptor beta chain. Its antigen is undetermined. This sample is drawn from a study of T cell responses to AZD1222 COVID-19 vaccine. Study-level information: Timing groups of about 4 and about 12 weeks for second doses were pooled.

CDR3 length: 16 residues. The germline CDR1 and CDR2 sequences are SGHTA and FQGNSA. Trimming at V came to 2 bases and at J to 7 bases, leaving 6 bases not matched to a gene. Overall study results and limits: Repertoires were obtained solely post-peak T cell response. Elevations in Spike-specific TCR breadth and depth followed administration of two AZD1222 doses. Donors were largely white British and mainly female; clonal diversity was possibly underestimated.

Sequenced by immunoSEQ multiplex PCR; TCRdb stores in-frame clones only, minus some. The table has 120,000 to 150,000 clones, about 91% seen once. The receptor's source is an adult in good health. This chain connects TRBV7-2 to TRBJ2-3, with 13 bases identical to TRBD2. The specimen comprised peripheral blood, sampled on day 0 of AZD1222 vaccination. CDR3 residues: CASSLQTSGGVYTQYF. CDR3 nucleotides: TGTGCCAGCAGCTTACAAACTAGCGGGGGGGTATATACGCAGTATTTT.